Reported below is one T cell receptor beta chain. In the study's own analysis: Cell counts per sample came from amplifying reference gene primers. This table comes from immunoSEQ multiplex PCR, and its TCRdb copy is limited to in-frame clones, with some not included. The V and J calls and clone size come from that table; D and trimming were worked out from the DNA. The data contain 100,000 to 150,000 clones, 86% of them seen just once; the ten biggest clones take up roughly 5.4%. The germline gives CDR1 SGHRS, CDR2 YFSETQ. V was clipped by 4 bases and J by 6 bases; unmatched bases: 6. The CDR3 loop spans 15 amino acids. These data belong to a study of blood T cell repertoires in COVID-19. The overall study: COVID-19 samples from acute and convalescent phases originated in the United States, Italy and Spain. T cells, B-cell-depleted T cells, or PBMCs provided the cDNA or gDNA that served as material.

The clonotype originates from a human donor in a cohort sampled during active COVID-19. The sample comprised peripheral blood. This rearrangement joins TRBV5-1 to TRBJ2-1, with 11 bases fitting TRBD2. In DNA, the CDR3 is TGCGCCAGCAGCCTGACTAGCGGGACAGGCAATGAGCAGTTCTTC. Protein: CASSLTSGTGNEQFF.